Shown below are 22 T cell receptor beta chains from a single sample sequenced in a study of T-cell reconstitution after alpha-beta-depleted transplantation in children. Preparation of the TCRbeta library was carried out with unique molecular identifiers. TCRdb redid the calling of the PCR reads with MiXCR, one entry per CDR3 protein. The repertoire holds about 900,000 distinct CDR3 sequences, with about 26% as singletons. The specimen was PBMCs, mostly from graft donor cells, collected 360 days after TCRalphabeta/CD19-depleted stem cell transplant. The receptors shown here come from a boy in the first two years of life who had a stem cell transplant for SCID, so the T cells may come from the graft donor.

The gene calls are TRBV20-1 and TRBJ2-1; perhaps TRBD1 as D (6 bases). The length of the CDR3 is 12 residues. CDR1 DFQATT and CDR2 SNEGSKA come from the germline V gene (reference sequence). The ends were cut back, 6 bases at V and 8 bases at J, with 14 bases in the middle. This chain's CDR3 is CSAIRGGHEQFF. CDR3 DNA sequence: TGCAGTGCCATCCGTGGGGGCCATGAGCAGTTCTTC.

This clonotype was detected a few times. This chain links TRBV15 with TRBJ2-3; D may be TRBD1 or TRBD2 (5 bases each). The germline V and J ends were trimmed by 3 bases and 0 bases, with 7 bases remaining between them. The CDR3 contains 14 residues. Germline-derived CDR1 and CDR2 are LNHNV and YYDKDF (reference sequence). The CDR3 DNA reads TGTGCCACCAGCAGGGGGGATAGCACAGATACGCAGTATTTT. It encodes CATSRGDSTDTQYF.

This sequence joins TRBV30 and TRBJ1-1, with D possibly being TRBD1 (5 bases). Germline CDR1 reads GTSNPN; CDR2 reads SVGIG (reference sequence). This CDR3 has 13 residues. Trimming took off 2 bases at V and 4 bases at J, with 11 bases between the two ends. The CDR3 sequence is CAWSSGHITEAFF. The CDR3 DNA reads as TGTGCCTGGAGTTCCGGACATATCACTGAAGCTTTCTTT.

V gene TRBV27 combines with J gene TRBJ1-1, with 11 bases fitting TRBD1. The germline V gene encodes CDR1 MNHEY and CDR2 SMNVEV (reference sequence). CDR3 length equals 16 residues. With 0 bases clipped from V and 5 bases from J, the junction kept 5 bases outside the gene matches. CDR3 loop: CASSLSGQGARTEAFF. The CDR3, as DNA: TGTGCCAGCAGTTTATCTGGACAGGGGGCGAGGACTGAAGCTTTCTTT.

This clonotype was seen more than once but under ten times. The chain uses TRBV6-2 or TRBV6-3 and TRBJ1-1; D unclear. The V and J ends lost 1 base and 4 bases respectively, with 13 bases between them. Germline V gives CDR1 MNHEY, CDR2 SVGEGT. The CDR3 covers 15 residues. CDR3 DNA sequence: TGTGCCAGCAGTTACTTTTTCGCCGCAGGCACTGAAGCTTTCTTT. Residues: CASSYFFAAGTEAFF.

The chain links TRBV5-1 to TRBJ2-3; unclear D gene. The germline V gene encodes CDR1 SGHRS and CDR2 YFSETQ. V was shortened by 4 bases and J by 8 bases, with 11 bases between the two germline ends. There are 12 residues in the CDR3. The CDR3 DNA is TGCGCCAGCAGCCCCGGATCCGGTACGCAGTATTTT. Translation gives CASSPGSGTQYF.

This chain connects TRBV3-1 to TRBJ1-6; TRBD1 agrees at 8 bases. This CDR3 contains 14 residues. Trimming removed 2 bases from V and 9 bases from J; junction bases left unmatched: 3. Germline CDR1 is LGHDT and CDR2 is YNNKEL (reference sequence). CDR3 residues: CASSQIQGGSPLHF. DNA for the CDR3: TGTGCCAGCAGCCAAATACAGGGGGGTTCACCCCTCCACTTT.

This clonotype was seen a handful of times. The rearrangement uses TRBV16 and TRBJ2-6; 8 nucleotides match TRBD1. The trim removed 5 bases at V and 2 bases at J, leaving 2 bases unmatched. This CDR3 region has 15 residues. CDR1 is KGHSY and CDR2 is FQNENV in the germline V gene. For the CDR3, the DNA is TGTGCCAGCAGCAAGACAGGGGCTGGGGCCAACGTCCTGACTTTC. It encodes CASSKTGAGANVLTF.

V usage is TRBV12-5 and J usage is TRBJ2-3; the D gene could be TRBD1 or TRBD2 (6 bases each). The germline V and J ends were trimmed by 2 bases and 2 bases, with 17 bases remaining between them. The CDR3 length is 17 residues. The germline CDR1 and CDR2 sequences are LGHNT and FRNRAP. CDR3 sequence reads: CASGLPTGDRFTDTQYF. DNA of the CDR3: TGTGCTAGTGGTTTGCCAACGGGAGACAGGTTCACAGATACGCAGTATTTT. The entire variable domain, with the rest obtained from reference TRBV12-5 and TRBJ2-3, is as follows: DARVTQTPRHKVTEMGQEVTMRCQPILGHNTVFWYRQTMMQGLELLAYFRNRAPLDDSGMPKDRFSAEMPDATLATLKIQPSEPRDSAVYFCASGLPTGDRFTDTQYFGPGTRLTVL.

The rearrangement links TRBV6-1 to TRBJ1-6; 11 bases match TRBD1. CDR1 MNHNS and CDR2 SASEGT come from the germline V gene. The CDR3 spans 16 residues. The junction had 10 bases not matched to a gene; V was cut back by 6 bases and J by 9 bases. CDR3 protein: CASSMYGTGGASPLHF. As DNA, the CDR3 is TGTGCCAGCAGCATGTACGGGACAGGGGGGGCTTCACCCCTCCACTTT.

This clonotype came up a few times. This chain links TRBV6-2 or TRBV6-3 with TRBJ2-5, with unresolved D. The V end was cut by 7 bases, the J end by 5 bases, with 14 bases between. Germline CDR1 MNHEY, CDR2 SVGEGT. This CDR3 is 13 amino acids long. The CDR3 here is CASIRSARETQYF. The CDR3 DNA is TGTGCCAGCATTAGGAGCGCGAGGGAGACCCAGTACTTC.

V gene TRBV5-1 combines with J gene TRBJ2-3, with D unresolved. The CDR3 has 14 residues. The ends were cut back, 0 bases at V and 3 bases at J, with 8 bases in the middle. Germline V lookup: CDR1 SGHRS, CDR2 YFSETQ. CDR3 loop: CASSLGVETDTQYF. Here the CDR3 DNA reads TGCGCCAGCAGCTTGGGGGTGGAGACAGATACGCAGTATTTT.

This clonotype was counted only a few times. The rearrangement links TRBV20-1 to TRBJ1-5; D unclear. There are 16 residues in the CDR3. V lost 0 bases to trimming and J lost 4 bases, with 16 bases between them. CDR1 is DFQATT, CDR2 SNEGSKA, per germline (reference sequence). CDR3 bases: TGCAGTGCTAGAGATTTTAGGCATGATACGAATCAGCCCCAGCATTTT. Residues: CSARDFRHDTNQPQHF.

The chain employs TRBV20-1 and TRBJ1-6, with D possibly TRBD1 on 5 matching bases. V lost 3 bases to trimming and J lost 0 bases, with 12 bases between them. The CDR3 runs 16 residues. The germline V gene encodes CDR1 DFQATT and CDR2 SNEGSKA (reference sequence). In DNA form, the CDR3 reads TGCAGTGCTAGCCCGGAGGGGAGCTCCTATAATTCACCCCTCCACTTT. Translating gives CSASPEGSSYNSPLHF.

This clonotype was recorded only once. This rearrangement joins TRBV5-1 to TRBJ2-5; 8 bases fit TRBD1. Germline V gene sequence: CDR1 SGHRS, CDR2 YFSETQ. The CDR3 covers 16 residues. V trimming: 0 bases; J trimming: 5 bases; junction bases outside the gene matches: 9. The CDR3 DNA reads TGCGCCAGCAGCTTGGGGTCAGGGGGCAGGCTGGAGACCCAGTACTTC. This encodes CASSLGSGGRLETQYF.

This clonotype has only a few counts. This chain uses TRBV29-1 with TRBJ2-1; D is perhaps TRBD2 (6 bases). CDR1 and CDR2 (germline): SQVTM, ANQGSEA. The CDR3 runs 15 residues. The V gene lost 7 bases and the J gene lost 2 bases, with 18 bases spanning the gap. CDR3 residues: CSAARGSTPYNEQFF. The CDR3 DNA follows: TGCAGCGCCGCCCGGGGGTCGACCCCCTACAATGAGCAGTTCTTC.

The chain couples TRBV12-3 or TRBV12-4 to TRBJ1-6; TRBD1 is a possible D gene (5 bases). V was trimmed by 3 bases and J by 10 bases, leaving 7 bases between them. This CDR3 comprises 12 residues. This chain's CDR3 is CASSLGPSPLHF. CDR3 bases: TGTGCCAGCAGTTTGGGACCCTCACCCCTCCACTTT.

This clonotype was observed a few times. The chain recombines TRBV18 with TRBJ2-3; D is unclear. CDR3 length: 14 amino acids. Germline loops: CDR1 KGHSH, CDR2 LQKENI. The V gene lost 4 bases and the J gene lost 1 base, with 9 bases spanning the gap. The CDR3 DNA sequence: TGTGCCAGCTCACGGCTCACCGGCACAGATACGCAGTATTTT. Residues: CASSRLTGTDTQYF.

This clonotype was seen only a few times. The V gene is TRBV7-2, the J gene TRBJ2-1, with D perhaps TRBD1 (7 bases). From germline, CDR1 is SGHTA and CDR2 FQGNSA. Trimming took off 5 bases at V and 15 bases at J, with 17 bases between the two ends. This CDR3 is built from 12 residues. The chain's CDR3 is CASSLGGTDAFF. Written as DNA, the CDR3 is TGTGCCAGCAGCCTAGGAGGGACAGATGCGTTCTTC. Together with reference TRBV7-2 and TRBJ2-1, the CDR3 gives the full variable domain: GAGVSQSPSNKVTEKGKDVELRCDPISGHTALYWYRQSLGQGLEFLIYFQGNSAPDKSGLPSDRFSAERTGGSVSTLTIQRTQQEDSAVYLCASSLGGTDAFFGPGTRLTVL.

The chain carries TRBV20-1 and TRBJ2-7; TRBD1 matches at 7 bases. This CDR3 region has 12 residues. The V and J ends lost 4 bases and 1 base, in that order; junction bases with no gene match: 1. Germline V CDR1 and CDR2: DFQATT, SNEGSKA (reference sequence). CDR3 sequence reads: CSATDRSYEQYF. The CDR3 region has the DNA TGCAGTGCTACGGACAGGTCCTACGAGCAGTACTTC.

This clonotype was found a few times. One end of the junction fails to match germline, which may point to a read error. CDR3 residues: CANSPTRTSVFTDTQYF. The CDR3 coding sequence is TGTGCCAACAGCCCGACCCGGACTAGCGTCTTCACAGATACGCAGTATTTT. V gene TRBV9 combines with J gene TRBJ2-3, with TRBD2 matching over 9 bases. This CDR3 contains 17 residues. Germline V gene sequence: CDR1 SGDLS, CDR2 YYNGEE.

The CDR3 bases are TGCGCCAGCTGGTTCGGACTAGCGGGGTTCAATGAGCAGTTCTTC. Translating gives CASWFGLAGFNEQFF. This chain joins TRBV5-1 and TRBJ2-1; 12 bases agree with TRBD2. The ends lost 7 bases at V and 6 bases at J; junction bases unmatched: 8. The CDR3 totals 15 residues. Germline V CDR1 and CDR2: SGHRS, YFSETQ.